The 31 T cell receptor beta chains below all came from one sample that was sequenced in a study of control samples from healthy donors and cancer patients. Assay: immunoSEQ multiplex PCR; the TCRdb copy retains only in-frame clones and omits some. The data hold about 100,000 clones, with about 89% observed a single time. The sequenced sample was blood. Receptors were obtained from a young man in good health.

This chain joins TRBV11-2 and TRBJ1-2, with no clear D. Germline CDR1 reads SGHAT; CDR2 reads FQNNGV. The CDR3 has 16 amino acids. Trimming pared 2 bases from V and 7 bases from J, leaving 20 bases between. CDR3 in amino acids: CASSLLGTEGGSGYTF. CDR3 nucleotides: TGTGCCAGCAGCTTACTCGGTACCGAGGGTGGAAGTGGCTACACCTTC.

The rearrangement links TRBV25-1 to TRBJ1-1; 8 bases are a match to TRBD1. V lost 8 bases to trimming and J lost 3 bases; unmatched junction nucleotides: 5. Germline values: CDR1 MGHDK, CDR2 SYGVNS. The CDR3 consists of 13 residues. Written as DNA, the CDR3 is TGTGCCAGCCGGGACAGGTGGGACACTGAAGCTTTCTTT. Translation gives CASRDRWDTEAFF.

The CDR3 region is CASSLGGWSMNTEAFF. DNA of the CDR3: TGTGCCAGCAGCTTAGGGGGTTGGTCGATGAACACTGAAGCTTTCTTT. The chain is built from TRBV7-2 and TRBJ1-1; no clear D. Germline assignment: CDR1 SGHTA and CDR2 FQGNSA. CDR3 length: 16 amino acids. Trimming cost V 1 base and J 0 bases, with 12 bases left between them.

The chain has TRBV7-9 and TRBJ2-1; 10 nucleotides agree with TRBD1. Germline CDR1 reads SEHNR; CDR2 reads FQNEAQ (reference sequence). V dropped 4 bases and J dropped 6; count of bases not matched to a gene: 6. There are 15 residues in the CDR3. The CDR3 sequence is CASSYRTGGGNEQFF. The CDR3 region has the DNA TGTGCCAGCAGCTATCGGACAGGGGGTGGCAATGAGCAGTTCTTC.

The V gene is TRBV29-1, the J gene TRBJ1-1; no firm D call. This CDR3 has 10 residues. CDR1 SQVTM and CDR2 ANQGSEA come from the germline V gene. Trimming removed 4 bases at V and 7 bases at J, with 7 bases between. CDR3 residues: CSVVVFEAFF. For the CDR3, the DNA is TGCAGCGTTGTTGTTTTTGAAGCTTTCTTT.

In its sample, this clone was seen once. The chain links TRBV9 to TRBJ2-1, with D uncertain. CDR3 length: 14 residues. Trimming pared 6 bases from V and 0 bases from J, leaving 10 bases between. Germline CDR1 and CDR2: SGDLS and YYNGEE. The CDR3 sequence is CASTTISSYNEQFF. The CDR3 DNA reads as TGTGCCAGCACTACGATTAGCTCCTACAATGAGCAGTTCTTC. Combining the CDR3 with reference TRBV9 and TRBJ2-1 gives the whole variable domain DSGVTQTPKHLITATGQRVTLRCSPRSGDLSVYWYQQSLDQGLQFLIQYYNGEERAKGNILERFSAQQFPDLHSELNLSSLELGDSALYFCASTTISSYNEQFFGPGTRLTVL.

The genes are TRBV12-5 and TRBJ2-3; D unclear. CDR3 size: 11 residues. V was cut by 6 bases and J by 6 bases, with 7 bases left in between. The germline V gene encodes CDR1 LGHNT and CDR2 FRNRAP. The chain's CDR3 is CASGTHDTQYF. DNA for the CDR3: TGTGCTAGTGGGACCCACGATACGCAGTATTTT.

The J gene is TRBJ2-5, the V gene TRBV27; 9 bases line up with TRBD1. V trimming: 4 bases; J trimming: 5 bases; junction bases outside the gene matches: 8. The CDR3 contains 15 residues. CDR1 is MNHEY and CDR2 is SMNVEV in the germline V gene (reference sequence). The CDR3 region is CASSSHRGRVETQYF. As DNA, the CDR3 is TGTGCCAGCAGTTCCCACAGGGGGCGGGTTGAGACCCAGTACTTC.

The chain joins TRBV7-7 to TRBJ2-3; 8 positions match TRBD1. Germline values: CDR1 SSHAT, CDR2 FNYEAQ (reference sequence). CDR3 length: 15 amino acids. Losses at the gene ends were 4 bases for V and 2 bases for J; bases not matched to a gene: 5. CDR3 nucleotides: TGTGCCAGCAGCTCTGGACAGGGAAACACAGATACGCAGTATTTT. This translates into CASSSGQGNTDTQYF.

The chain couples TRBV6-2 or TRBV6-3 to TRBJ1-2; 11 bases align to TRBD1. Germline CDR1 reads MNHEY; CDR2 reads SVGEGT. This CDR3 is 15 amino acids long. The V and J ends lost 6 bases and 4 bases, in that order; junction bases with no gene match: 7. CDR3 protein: CASSLTGTGGYGYTF. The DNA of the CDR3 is TGTGCCAGCAGCCTAACCGGGACAGGGGGCTATGGCTACACCTTC.

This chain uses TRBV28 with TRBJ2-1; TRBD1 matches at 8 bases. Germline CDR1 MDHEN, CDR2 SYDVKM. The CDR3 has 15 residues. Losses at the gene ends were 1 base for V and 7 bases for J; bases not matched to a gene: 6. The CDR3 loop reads CASSLYRRQGNEQFF. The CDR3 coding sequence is TGTGCCAGCAGTTTATACCGACGACAGGGGAATGAGCAGTTCTTC.

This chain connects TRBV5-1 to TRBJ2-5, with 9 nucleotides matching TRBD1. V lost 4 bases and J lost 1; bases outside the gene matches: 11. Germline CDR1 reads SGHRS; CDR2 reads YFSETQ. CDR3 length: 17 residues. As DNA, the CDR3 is TGCGCCAGCAGCCTCAGTCCCGGGACAGGGTCCCAAGAGACCCAGTACTTC. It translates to CASSLSPGTGSQETQYF.

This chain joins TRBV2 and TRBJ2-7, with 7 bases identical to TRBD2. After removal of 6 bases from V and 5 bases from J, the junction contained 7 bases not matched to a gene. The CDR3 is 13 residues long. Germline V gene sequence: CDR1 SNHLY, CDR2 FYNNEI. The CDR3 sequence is CASRATSSHEQYF. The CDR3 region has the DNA TGTGCCAGCAGGGCGACTAGCAGCCACGAGCAGTACTTC.

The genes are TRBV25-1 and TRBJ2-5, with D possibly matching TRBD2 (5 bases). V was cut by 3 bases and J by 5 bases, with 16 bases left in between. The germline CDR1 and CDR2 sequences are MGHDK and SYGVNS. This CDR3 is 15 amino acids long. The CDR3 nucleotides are TGTGCCAGCAGTGATGAGGGTTCTCTGAGGGAGACCCAGTACTTC. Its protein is CASSDEGSLRETQYF.

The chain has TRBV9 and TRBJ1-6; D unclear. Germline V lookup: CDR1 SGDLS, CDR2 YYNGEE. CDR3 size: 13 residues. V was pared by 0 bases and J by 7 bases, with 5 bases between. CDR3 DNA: TGTGCCAGCAGCGTAGATTACAATTCACCCCTCCACTTT. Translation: CASSVDYNSPLHF.

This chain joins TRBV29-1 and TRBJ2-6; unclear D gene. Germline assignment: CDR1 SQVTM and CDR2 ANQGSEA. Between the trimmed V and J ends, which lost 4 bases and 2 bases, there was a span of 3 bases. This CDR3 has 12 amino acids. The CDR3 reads CSVVTGANVLTF. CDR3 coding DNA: TGCAGCGTTGTGACTGGGGCCAACGTCCTGACTTTC.

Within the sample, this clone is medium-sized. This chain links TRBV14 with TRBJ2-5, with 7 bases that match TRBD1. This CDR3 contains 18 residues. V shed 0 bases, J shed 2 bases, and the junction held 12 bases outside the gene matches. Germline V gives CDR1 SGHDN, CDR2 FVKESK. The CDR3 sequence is CASSQDRRNRGPQETQYF. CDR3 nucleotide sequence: TGTGCCAGCAGCCAAGATCGGCGGAACAGGGGTCCTCAAGAGACCCAGTACTTC.

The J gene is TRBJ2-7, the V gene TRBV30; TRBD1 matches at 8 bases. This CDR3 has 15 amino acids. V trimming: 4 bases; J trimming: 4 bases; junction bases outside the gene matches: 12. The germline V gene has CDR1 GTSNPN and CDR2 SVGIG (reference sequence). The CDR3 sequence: CAWTGGSLGGYEQYF. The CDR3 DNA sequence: TGTGCCTGGACAGGGGGCTCTCTTGGGGGTTACGAGCAGTACTTC.

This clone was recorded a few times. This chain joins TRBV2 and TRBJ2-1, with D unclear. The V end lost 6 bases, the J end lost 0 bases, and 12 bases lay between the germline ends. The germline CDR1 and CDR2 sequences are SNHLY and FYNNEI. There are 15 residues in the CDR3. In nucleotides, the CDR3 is TGTGCCAGCAGCGGCTTTGATAGCTCCTACAATGAGCAGTTCTTC. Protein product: CASSGFDSSYNEQFF.

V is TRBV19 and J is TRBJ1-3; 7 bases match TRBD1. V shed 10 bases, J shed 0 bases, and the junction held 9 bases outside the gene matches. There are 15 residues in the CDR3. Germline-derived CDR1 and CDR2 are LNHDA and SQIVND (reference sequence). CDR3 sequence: CATRDSQNSGNTIYF. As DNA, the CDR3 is TGTGCCACTCGGGACAGCCAAAACTCTGGAAACACCATATATTTT. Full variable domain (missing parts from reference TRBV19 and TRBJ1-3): DGGITQSPKYLFRKEGQNVTLSCEQNLNHDAMYWYRQDPGQGLRLIYYSQIVNDFQKGDIAEGYSVSREKKESFPLTVTSAQKNPTAFYLCATRDSQNSGNTIYFGEGSWLTVV.

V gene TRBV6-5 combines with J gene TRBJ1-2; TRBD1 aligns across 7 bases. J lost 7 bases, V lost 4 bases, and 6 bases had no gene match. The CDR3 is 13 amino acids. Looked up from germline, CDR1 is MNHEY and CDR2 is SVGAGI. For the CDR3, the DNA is TGTGCCAGCAGTTCTGACAGGGCGGCTGGCTACACCTTC. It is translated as CASSSDRAAGYTF.

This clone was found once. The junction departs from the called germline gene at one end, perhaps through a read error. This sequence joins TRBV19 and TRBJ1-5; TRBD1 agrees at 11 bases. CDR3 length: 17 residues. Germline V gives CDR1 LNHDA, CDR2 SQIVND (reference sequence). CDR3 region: CASSSTGQGASSQPQHF. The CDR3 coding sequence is TGTGCCAGTAGCTCAACCGGACAGGGGGCAAGCAGTCAGCCCCAGCATTTT.

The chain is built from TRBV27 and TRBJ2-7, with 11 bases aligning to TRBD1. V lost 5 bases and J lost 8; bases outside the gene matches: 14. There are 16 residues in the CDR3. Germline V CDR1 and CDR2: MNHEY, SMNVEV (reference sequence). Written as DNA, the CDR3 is TGTGCCAGCAGTCACACACCGGGACAGGGGGTTGGTAAGCAGTACTTC. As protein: CASSHTPGQGVGKQYF.

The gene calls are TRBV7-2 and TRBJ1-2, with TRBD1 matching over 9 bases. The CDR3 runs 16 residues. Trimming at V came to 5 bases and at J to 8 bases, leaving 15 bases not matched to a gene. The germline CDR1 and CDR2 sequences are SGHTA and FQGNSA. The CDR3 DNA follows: TGTGCCAGCAGCACGTACCAAGCGGACAGGGGTGGAGGCTACACCTTC. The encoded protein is CASSTYQADRGGGYTF.

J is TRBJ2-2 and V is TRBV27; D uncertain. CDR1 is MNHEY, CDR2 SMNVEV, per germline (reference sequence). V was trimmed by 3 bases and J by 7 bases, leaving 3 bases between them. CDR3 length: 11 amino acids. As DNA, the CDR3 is TGTGCCAGCAGTTTGTTCGGGGAGCTGTTTTTT. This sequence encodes CASSLFGELFF.

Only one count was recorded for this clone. The chain's CDR3 is CASSSQGVKTQYF. The CDR3 nucleotides are TGTGCCAGCAGCTCACAGGGGGTAAAGACCCAGTACTTC. The J gene is TRBJ2-5, the V gene TRBV12-3 or TRBV12-4, with TRBD1 matching over 8 bases. V lost 6 bases and J lost 6; bases outside the gene matches: 6. This CDR3 has 13 amino acids.

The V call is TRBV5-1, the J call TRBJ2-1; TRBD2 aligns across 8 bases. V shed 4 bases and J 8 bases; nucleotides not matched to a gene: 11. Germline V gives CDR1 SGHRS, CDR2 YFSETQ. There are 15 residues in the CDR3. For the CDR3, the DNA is TGCGCCAGCAGCCCCGGTCCCGGGGGGGCCTATGAGCAGTTCTTC. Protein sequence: CASSPGPGGAYEQFF.

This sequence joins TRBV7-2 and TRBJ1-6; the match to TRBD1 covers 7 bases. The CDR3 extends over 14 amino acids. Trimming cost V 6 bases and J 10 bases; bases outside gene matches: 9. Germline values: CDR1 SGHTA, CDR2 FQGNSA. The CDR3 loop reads CASRAETGNSPLHF. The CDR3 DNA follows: TGTGCCAGCAGAGCCGAGACAGGGAACTCACCCCTCCACTTT. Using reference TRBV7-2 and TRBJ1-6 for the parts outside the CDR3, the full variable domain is GAGVSQSPSNKVTEKGKDVELRCDPISGHTALYWYRQSLGQGLEFLIYFQGNSAPDKSGLPSDRFSAERTGGSVSTLTIQRTQQEDSAVYLCASRAETGNSPLHFGNGTRLTVT.

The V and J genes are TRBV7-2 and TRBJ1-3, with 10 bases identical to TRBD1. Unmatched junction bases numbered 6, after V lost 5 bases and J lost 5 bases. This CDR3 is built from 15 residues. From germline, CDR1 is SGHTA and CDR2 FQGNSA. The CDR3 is CASSPQGQGRNTIYF. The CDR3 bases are TGTGCCAGCAGCCCCCAGGGACAGGGGAGAAACACCATATATTTT.

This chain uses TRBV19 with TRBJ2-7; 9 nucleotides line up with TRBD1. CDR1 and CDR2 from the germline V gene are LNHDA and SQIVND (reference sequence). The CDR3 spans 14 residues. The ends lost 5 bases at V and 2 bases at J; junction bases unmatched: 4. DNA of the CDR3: TGTGCCAGTAGTCCAAGACAGGGGGCCTACGAGCAGTACTTC. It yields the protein CASSPRQGAYEQYF.

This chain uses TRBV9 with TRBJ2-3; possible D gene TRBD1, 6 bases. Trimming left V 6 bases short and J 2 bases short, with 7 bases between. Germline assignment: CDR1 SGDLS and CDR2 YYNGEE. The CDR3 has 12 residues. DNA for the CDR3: TGTGCCAGCAACAGGGTCACAGATACGCAGTATTTT. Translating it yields CASNRVTDTQYF. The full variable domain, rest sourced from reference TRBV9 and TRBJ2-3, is DSGVTQTPKHLITATGQRVTLRCSPRSGDLSVYWYQQSLDQGLQFLIQYYNGEERAKGNILERFSAQQFPDLHSELNLSSLELGDSALYFCASNRVTDTQYFGPGTRLTVL.